The clone carrying this TCR beta chain showed up just once. No antigen is known for it. Produced via immunoSEQ multiplex PCR; TCRdb's table is partial and in-frame only. The table shows over 100,000 clones, with around nine tenths occurring only once. The CDR3 has 13 amino acids. Germline CDR1 is GTSNPN and CDR2 is SVGIG (reference sequence). The germline V and J ends were trimmed by 2 bases and 10 bases, with 15 bases remaining between them. These data are taken from a study of T cell responses to AZD1222 COVID-19 vaccine. Study-wide points: No day 14 peak samples; only post-peak repertoires were characterized.

This TCR came from an adult in good health. Sequencing was performed on peripheral blood, taken on day 0 of AZD1222 vaccination. The V gene is TRBV30, the J gene TRBJ1-5, with TRBD1 as a possible D gene (6 bases). CDR3 amino acids: CAWSPRGPGPQHF. The CDR3 coding sequence is TGTGCCTGGAGTCCCCGGGGGCCCGGCCCCCAGCATTTT.